This T cell receptor beta chain was found in a study of T cells after yellow fever vaccination. Study results and caveats: Most clones from primary vaccination were detected again post-booster (just under 97% CD4, 70% to 90% CD8). The CD4 compartment and the CD8 compartment contained a small share of clonotypes in common.

MiXCR, applied by TCRdb to the 5' RACE reads, yields one record per CDR3 protein. The data hold hundreds of thousands of distinct CDR3 sequences, with approximately 3.9% observed a single time. Many counts were recorded for this clonotype. What it binds is not known. Trimming cost V 0 bases and J 5 bases; bases outside gene matches: 3. Per the germline V gene, CDR1 is SGDLS and CDR2 is YYNGEE. The CDR3 spans 14 residues. This sequence joins TRBV9 and TRBJ2-3; 7 positions agree with TRBD2. The TCR comes from a man between 18 and 35 years old who received the YFV17D yellow fever vaccine. The sample in question was PBMCs, obtained on the day of the yellow fever booster vaccination. In DNA form, the CDR3 reads TGTGCCAGCAGCGTAGGACTAGCTGGAGATACGCAGTATTTT. This encodes CASSVGLAGDTQYF.